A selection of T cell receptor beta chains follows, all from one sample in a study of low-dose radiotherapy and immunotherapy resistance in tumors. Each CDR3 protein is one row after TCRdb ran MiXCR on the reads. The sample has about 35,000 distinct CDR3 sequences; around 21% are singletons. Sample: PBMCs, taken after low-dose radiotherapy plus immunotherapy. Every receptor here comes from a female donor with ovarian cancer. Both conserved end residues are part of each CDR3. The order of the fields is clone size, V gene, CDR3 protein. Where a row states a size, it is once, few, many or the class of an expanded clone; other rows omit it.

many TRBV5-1 CASSLAGEYRGNTIYF
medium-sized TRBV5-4 CASSLGSSGANVLTF
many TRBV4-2 CASSPKTLAELDTQYF
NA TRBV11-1 CASSLRGNHYEQYF
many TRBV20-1 CSASEGGWYNEQFF
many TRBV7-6 CASSLGVTREAFF
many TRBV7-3 CASSLIPTWGESTGELFF
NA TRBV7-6 CASSFQGRRNEQFF
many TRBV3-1 CASSPPHETQYF
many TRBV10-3 CAISDYRDYMNTEAFF
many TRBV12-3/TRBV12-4 CASQSGSQGQEQFF
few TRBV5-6 CASETGTLNTGELFF
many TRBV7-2 CASSFTRGSSYNEQFF
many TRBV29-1 CSVWIAGEGEQFF
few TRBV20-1 CSAPRGSAKNIQYF
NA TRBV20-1 CSAAGLAGGVRYF
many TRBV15 CATSRERVGYTF
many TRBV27 CASSFLGRETQYF
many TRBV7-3 CASSLSGLRQETQYF
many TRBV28 CASSRTYRTGELFF
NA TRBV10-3 CAISESLNEQFF
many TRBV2 CASSLGGLEAFF
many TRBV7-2 CASSPSGIDTEAFF
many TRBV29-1 CSVEIEGSYEQYF
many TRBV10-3 CAIEGGTGTYEQYF
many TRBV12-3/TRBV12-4 CASSLTRGDRVGEQYF
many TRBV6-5 CASPRGGWNTGELFF
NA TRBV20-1 CSAKDLSGGTVPNEKLFF
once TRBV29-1 CSARGQAWGYTF
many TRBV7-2 CASSQVNYEQYF
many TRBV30 CAWNQPGHTLYEQYF
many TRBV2 CASSARGLGTGELFF
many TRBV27 CASSFSVPGSRVWGYTF
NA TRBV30 CAWSLSYGYTF
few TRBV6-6 CASSYSLGIYEQYF
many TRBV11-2 CASSSDARSYNEQFF
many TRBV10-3 CAISSDRGIFGELFF
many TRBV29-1 CSVGGGTDTQYF
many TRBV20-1 CSAMAGTPNQPQHF
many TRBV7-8 CASGLSSGNTIYF
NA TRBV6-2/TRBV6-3 CASSYSRGRRSGANVLTF
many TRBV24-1 CATSGPRVSGGEEQFF
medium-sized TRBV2 CASRQGLGTGYGYTF
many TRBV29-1 CSVRISAGELFF
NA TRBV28 CASSPLGLAGAHYEQYF